This T cell receptor beta chain was identified during a study of T cell repertoires in cytomegalovirus infection. TCRdb called the reads again in MiXCR, with one record for every CDR3 protein. The sample consists of under 150,000 distinct CDR3 sequences, roughly 31% of them appearing once. Germline CDR1 and CDR2: KGHDR and SFDVKD. This CDR3 has 14 amino acids. Trimming cost V 0 bases and J 7 bases, with 11 bases left between them. This clonotype was recorded a few times. What it recognizes is unknown. The starting material was CD8+ T cells from cultured PBMCs, obtained from culture after CMV antigen stimulation. This sequence joins TRBV24-1 and TRBJ1-2; D not certain. This sequence was found in a human donor in good health (CMV status not recorded). Some clones in this sample may be carry-over from other donors' samples. The CDR3 protein is CATSDLSQEGGYTF. Written as DNA, the CDR3 is TGTGCCACCAGTGATTTGAGTCAGGAAGGTGGCTACACCTTC.